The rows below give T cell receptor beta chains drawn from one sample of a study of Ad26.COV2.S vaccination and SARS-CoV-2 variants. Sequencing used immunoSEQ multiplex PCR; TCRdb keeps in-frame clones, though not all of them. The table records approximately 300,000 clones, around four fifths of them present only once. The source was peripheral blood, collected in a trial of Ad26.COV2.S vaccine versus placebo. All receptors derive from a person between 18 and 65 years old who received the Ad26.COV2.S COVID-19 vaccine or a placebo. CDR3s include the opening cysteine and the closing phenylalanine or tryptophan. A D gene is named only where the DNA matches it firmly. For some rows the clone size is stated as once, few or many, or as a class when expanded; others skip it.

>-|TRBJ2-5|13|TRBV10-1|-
TGCGCCAGCAGTGAAGGCGGAGAAGAGACCCAGTACTTC
CASSEGGEETQYF
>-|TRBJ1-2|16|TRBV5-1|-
TGCGCCAGCAGCCGAGAACCGGGGACGACATTGCCTGGCTACACCTTC
CASSREPGTTLPGYTF
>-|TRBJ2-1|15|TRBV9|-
TGTGCCAGCAGCCCTCGGACGATTGAGTACAATGAGCAGTTCTTC
CASSPRTIEYNEQFF
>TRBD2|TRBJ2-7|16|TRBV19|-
TGTGCCAGTAGTATCCCGACTAGCGGAGACTCCTACGAGCAGTACTTC
CASSIPTSGDSYEQYF
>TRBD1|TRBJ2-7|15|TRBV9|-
TGTGCCAGCAGCGTTGGACAGGGGAATTATGACGAGCAGTACTTC
CASSVGQGNYDEQYF
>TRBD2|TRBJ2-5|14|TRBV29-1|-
TGCAGCGTTGAGCCTGGGACTAGCGGGGGGACCCAGTACTTC
CSVEPGTSGGTQYF
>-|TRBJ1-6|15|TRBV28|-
TGTGCCAGCAGTTTCACCGACAGATATAATTCACCCCTCCACTTT
CASSFTDRYNSPLHF
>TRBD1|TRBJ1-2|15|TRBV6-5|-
TGTGCCAGCAGCCTTGACAGGGGCTTAGACTATGGCTACACCTTC
CASSLDRGLDYGYTF
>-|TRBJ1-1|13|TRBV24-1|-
TGTGCCACCAGCTCCGGGACACACACTGAAGCTTTCTTT
CATSSGTHTEAFF
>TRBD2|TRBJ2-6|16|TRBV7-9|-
TGTGCCGGGACTATCACCCAACCTCCTGGGGCCAACGTCCTGACTTTC
CAGTITQPPGANVLTF
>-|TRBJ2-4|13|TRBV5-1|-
TGCGCCAGCAGCGCCGATCAGGGAGACATTCAGTACTTC
CASSADQGDIQYF
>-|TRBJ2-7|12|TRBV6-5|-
TGTGCCAGCAGTTACGAGGGGAGCGAGCAGTACTTC
CASSYEGSEQYF
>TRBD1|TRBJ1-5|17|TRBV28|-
TGTGCCAGCAGCCCAAGGACAGGGGGCGCGGTCAATCAGCCCCAGCATTTT
CASSPRTGGAVNQPQHF
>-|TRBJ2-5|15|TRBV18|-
TGTGCCAGCTCGAGAAACCAGGGAGGAGAGGAGACCCAGTACTTC
CASSRNQGGEETQYF
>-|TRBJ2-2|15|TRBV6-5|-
TGTGCCACGACCAAAGCAAGGGGAGCCACCGGGGAGCTGTTTTTT
CATTKARGATGELFF
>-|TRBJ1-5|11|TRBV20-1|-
TGCAGTGCTAGAGGAAATCAGCCCCAGCATTTT
CSARGNQPQHF
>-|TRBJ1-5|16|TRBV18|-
TGTGCCAGCTCACCAGAGGCGGGACGGGGCTATCAGCCCCAGCATTTT
CASSPEAGRGYQPQHF
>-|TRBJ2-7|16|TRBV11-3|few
TGTGCCAGCAGCCTCCTCGCGGGGTCAAGCTCCTACGAGCAGTACTTC
CASSLLAGSSSYEQYF